The present TCR beta chain was sequenced within a study of persistence of HIV-infected CD4 T cells (dated by TCRdb to the early 2020s). Context from the whole study: Participants had been on suppressive ART for a median of roughly 8 years. Apart from a couple of participants who underwent leukapheresis at a single time point, peripheral blood samples of up to roughly 180 mL were collected from participants at multiple time points. Anti-CD3/anti-CD28 stimulation activated a higher proportion of cells, with a lower memory fraction, than antigen stimulation. The study isolated CMV- and HIV-1 Gag-responding CD4+ T cells from ART-treated individuals to examine antigen-driven clonal expansion of HIV-1-infected cells. The clonality of all cells in each sorted population was measured by TCRbeta sequencing, and the clonality of infected cells was measured by proviral sequencing. The TCR cluster analysis across participants included roughly eight participants for CMV and more than 5 participants for Gag.

The immunoSEQ hsTCRB assay version 4 in survey mode was used to sequence TCRbeta repertoires from genomic DNA. Genomic DNA was diluted to roughly 9.2 ng/uL, using up to 1 ug per sample for TCRbeta sequencing. The authors processed their data as follows. TCRbeta data were analyzed in ImmunoSeq Analyzer 3.0, with diversity computed on productive nucleotide rearrangements. The improved Chao index was used to estimate lower-bound TCR diversity, and the Gini coefficient was used to estimate clonality using the Immunarch R package. Different nucleotide rearrangements encoding the same CDR3beta amino acid sequence were counted as distinct clonotypes. TCRbeta sequences significantly enriched in antigen-responding cells relative to anti-CD3/anti-CD28-activated cells were identified by differential abundance analysis. GLIPH2 grouped TCRs by predicted peptide-MHC specificity, both within each participant and across combined participant data sets. TCRdb obtained this table from immuneACCESS and retained in-frame rearrangements with V and J assigned. These tables miss some clones; where compared with another copy, unresolved V genes account for less than half of the shortfall, and the remainder is unexplained. The V and J calls and the clone size are those of that table, but D and trimming were determined from the DNA. In this sample the table shows about 45,000 clones, 88% of which occur a single time. The ten largest clonotypes hold 0.47% of the sample.

Summary of the overall study and its limitations: Within the same sorted populations, how oligoclonal the TCRs were correlated with how oligoclonal the proviruses were. Because the TCR analyses were done in bulk, restricting them to just the rare CMV-responding cells that actually carried HIV-1 proviruses was not possible. Significantly lower TCRbeta richness was observed in CMV- and Gag-responding cells than in anti-CD3/anti-CD28-responding cells, and higher oligoclonality was observed in CMV-responding cells than in CD3/CD28-stimulated and Gag-responding cells. Few individuals were included in the study, and only a limited range of antigens was tested. Antigen-responding cells were enriched for expanded CDR3beta sequences that were degenerate, which suggests that CD4+ responses to CMV and Gag underwent convergent selection.

The label giving this sample's treatment or condition can be read as: suppressive antiretroviral therapy. As a nonspecific positive control representing the CD4+ T cell repertoire, the cells were stimulated with anti-CD3/anti-CD28 magnetic beads. Responding CD4+ T cells were sorted by upregulation of both CD40 ligand and CD69. HIV-1-infected adults in whom suppressive ART had been started during chronic infection were enrolled as participants. Plasma HIV-1 RNA had been undetectable (below 50 copies/mL) in participants for at least 4 years. To be included, participants needed a CD4+ T cell count above 400 cells/uL and a positive CMV serology. Before stimulation, PBMCs were isolated using density centrifugation and then depleted of CD8+ T cells. For 15 to 20 hours, CD8-depleted PBMCs were stimulated with anti-CD28/CD49d costimulation, a CD40-blocking antibody, and enfuvirtide, which was added to prevent new infections. Cell sorting was performed on a Beckman Coulter MoFlo Legacy or XDP sorter, and dead cells were excluded with propidium iodide. The QIAamp DNA Mini Kit was used for genomic DNA extraction from samples above one million cells, and the Quick-DNA Microprep Kit was used otherwise.

With respect to this clone: Its binding antigen is unknown. Qualities for individual bases were not recorded, and no much larger clone is one base off.

From the cysteine up to the phenylalanine, the CDR3 has a length of 11 residues. Only CDR3 DNA is held: 33 bases, read in frame from base 1. V and J are truncated by 0 bases and 5 bases respectively, leaving an intervening sequence of 0 bases. The sequencing here drew on CD4+ T cells sorted from PBMCs after approximately 18-hour stimulation, taken from a patient who received antiretroviral therapy. Read against the paper, the sample's cell subset or site label means: CD40L+CD69+ CD4 T cells responding to anti-CD3/anti-CD28 beads, representing the overall repertoire. This receptor chain uses TRBV12-3 or TRBV12-4 and TRBJ2-3, with the D segment identity uncertain. The sequence was collected from an adult woman with HIV who was CMV-seropositive. The CDR3: CASSLADTQYF. DNA sequence: TGTGCCAGCAGTTTAGCAGATACGCAGTATTTT.